This T cell receptor beta chain is from a study of blood T cell repertoires in COVID-19. Study-level background: Collection of acute and convalescent COVID-19 samples took place in the United States, Italy and Spain. Sources were T cells, B-cell-depleted T cells, or PBMCs; the material itself was cDNA or gDNA.

The CDR3 spans 14 residues. CDR1 and CDR2 from the germline V gene are KGHDR and SFDVKD. With 8 bases clipped from V and 7 bases from J, the junction kept 9 bases outside the gene matches. Original data processing: Reference gene primers were amplified, and this amplification served to estimate nucleated cell counts. Generated by immunoSEQ multiplex PCR, the TCRdb table keeps only in-frame clones and is missing some. From that table come the V and J calls and clone size; the DNA was used to work out D and trimming. The sample shows tens of thousands of clones, 85% to 90% of them seen only once. The receptor's source is a man aged 45-65 years with active COVID-19. Material for sequencing was peripheral blood. The J gene is TRBJ2-1, the V gene TRBV24-1; TRBD2 agrees at 8 bases. CDR3 in amino acids: CATTGREARNEQFF. DNA of the CDR3: TGTGCCACCACGGGGCGGGAGGCGAGAAATGAGCAGTTCTTC.